Sequencing of this T cell receptor (beta chain) was carried out in a study of shared clonotypes between healthy human individuals. Whole-study context: The plates for each donor numbered three CD4 naive, three CD4 memory, two CD8 naive and one CD8 memory.

Broader study findings: Memory subsets had estimated richness that was generally smaller than that of naive subsets. Shared across a handful of donors were around 5% of the naive CD4 clonotypes.

When replicate PCRs were run on sorted subsets, they used 150 to 200 ng DNA, about 30,000 T cell genomes. Sequenced by immunoSEQ multiplex PCR; TCRdb stores in-frame clones only, minus some. The sample lists about 2.3 million clones; approximately 95% were seen once. As to this clone: As yet, its antigen is unknown.

Germline V gene data show CDR1 as MNHEY and CDR2 as SMNVEV (reference sequence). Trimming removed 7 bases at V and 0 bases at J, with 19 bases between. The CDR3 extends over 18 amino acids. The sequencing sample was made of naive CD4+ T cells from PBMCs. The subset: CD45RA+ positively selected. This TCR came from a man between 18 and 35 years old in good health. Some clones in this sample may be carry-over from other donors' samples. The chain uses TRBV27 and TRBJ2-6; a weak D match, TRBD2 (6 bases). This CDR3 reads CASTPKLWGDSGANVLTF. CDR3 nucleotides: TGTGCCAGCACTCCCAAATTGTGGGGGGACTCTGGGGCCAACGTCCTGACTTTC.